This TCR beta chain is drawn from a study of shared clonotypes between healthy human individuals. Sequencing was performed with immunoSEQ multiplex PCR; in TCRdb, only in-frame clones are kept and a portion is missing. The sample includes 650,000 to 800,000 clones, roughly two thirds of them seen just once. The CDR3 consists of 14 residues. Germline V lookup: CDR1 KGHSH, CDR2 LQKENI. Trimming removed 8 bases from V and 7 bases from J, with 18 bases in between. Sequencing was done on a sample of memory CD4+ T cells sorted from blood. Subset here: CD45RA-negative fraction. This clonotype originated in a young woman in good health. This chain connects TRBV18 to TRBJ2-1; D possibly corresponds to TRBD1 (6 bases). The CDR3 DNA sequence: TGTGCCAGCGCGGTACAGGGCCTCCTAAATGAGCAGTTCTTC. Translation gives CASAVQGLLNEQFF. The complete variable domain, with remaining parts taken from reference TRBV18 and TRBJ2-1, reads NAGVMQNPRHLVRRRGQEARLRCSPMKGHSHVYWYRQLPEEGLKFMVYLQKENIIDESGMPKERFSAEFPKEGPSILRIQQVVRGDSAAYFCASAVQGLLNEQFFGPGTRLTVL.